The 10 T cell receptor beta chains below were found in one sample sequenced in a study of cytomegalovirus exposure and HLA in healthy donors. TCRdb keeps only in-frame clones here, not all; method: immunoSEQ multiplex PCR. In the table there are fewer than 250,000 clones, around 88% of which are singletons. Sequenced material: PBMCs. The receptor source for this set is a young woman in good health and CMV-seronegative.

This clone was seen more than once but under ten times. CDR3 loop: CASSPGEAGRNNEQFF. The DNA for the CDR3 is TGTGCCAGCAGCCCAGGTGAAGCGGGGAGGAACAATGAGCAGTTCTTC. The rearrangement uses TRBV4-2 and TRBJ2-1; 7 bases line up with TRBD2. CDR1 is LGHNA and CDR2 is YNFKEQ in the germline V gene. This CDR3 region has 16 residues. V shed 4 bases and J 5 bases; nucleotides not matched to a gene: 11.

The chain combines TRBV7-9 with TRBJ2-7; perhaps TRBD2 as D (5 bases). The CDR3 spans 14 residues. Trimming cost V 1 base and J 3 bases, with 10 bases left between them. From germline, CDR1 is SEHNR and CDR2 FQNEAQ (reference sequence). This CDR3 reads CASSLVREDYEQYF. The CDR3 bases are TGTGCCAGCAGCTTAGTGAGGGAAGACTACGAGCAGTACTTC.

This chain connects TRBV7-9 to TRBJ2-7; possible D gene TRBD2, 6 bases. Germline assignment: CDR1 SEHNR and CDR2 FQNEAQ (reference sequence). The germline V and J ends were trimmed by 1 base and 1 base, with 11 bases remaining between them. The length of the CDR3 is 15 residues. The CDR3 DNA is TGTGCCAGCAGCTTAGTGCGGGGAAGGTCCTACGAGCAGTACTTC. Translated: CASSLVRGRSYEQYF.

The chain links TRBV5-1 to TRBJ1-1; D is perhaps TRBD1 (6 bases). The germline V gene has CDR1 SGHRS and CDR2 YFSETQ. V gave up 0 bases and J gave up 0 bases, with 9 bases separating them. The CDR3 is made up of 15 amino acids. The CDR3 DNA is TGCGCCAGCAGCTTGGGTGACAGGATGAACACTGAAGCTTTCTTT. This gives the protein CASSLGDRMNTEAFF.

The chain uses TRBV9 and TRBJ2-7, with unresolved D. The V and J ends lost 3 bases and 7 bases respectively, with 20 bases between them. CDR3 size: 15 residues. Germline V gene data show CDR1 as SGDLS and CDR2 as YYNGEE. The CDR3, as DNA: TGTGCCAGCAGCGCCTTCTCCCGAGGCTCTATGGAGCAGTACTTC. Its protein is CASSAFSRGSMEQYF.

DNA for the CDR3: TGTGCCAGCACCCTCGGAGGTCAGAGGACCTACGAGCAGTACTTC. Translated: CASTLGGQRTYEQYF. The chain uses TRBV5-5 and TRBJ2-7, with D possibly matching TRBD2 (5 bases). Trimming cost V 6 bases and J 2 bases, with 18 bases left between them. CDR3 size: 15 residues. Germline CDR1 is SGHKS and CDR2 is YYEKEE (reference sequence).

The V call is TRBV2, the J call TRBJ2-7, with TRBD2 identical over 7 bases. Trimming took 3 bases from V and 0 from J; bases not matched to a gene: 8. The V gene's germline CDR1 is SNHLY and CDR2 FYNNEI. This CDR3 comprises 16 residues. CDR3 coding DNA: TGTGCCAGCAGTGAGGGTCTAGCGGATAGCTCCTACGAGCAGTACTTC. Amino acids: CASSEGLADSSYEQYF. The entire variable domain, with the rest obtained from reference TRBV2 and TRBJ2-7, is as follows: EPEVTQTPSHQVTQMGQEVILRCVPISNHLYFYWYRQILGQKVEFLVSFYNNEISEKSEIFDDQFSVERPDGSNFTLKIRSTKLEDSAMYFCASSEGLADSSYEQYFGPGTRLTVT.

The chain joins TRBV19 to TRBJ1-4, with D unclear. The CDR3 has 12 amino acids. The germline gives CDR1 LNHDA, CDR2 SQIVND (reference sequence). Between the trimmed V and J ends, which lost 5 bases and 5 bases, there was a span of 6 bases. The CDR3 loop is CASSVRNEKLFF. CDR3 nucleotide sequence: TGTGCCAGTAGTGTCCGGAATGAAAAACTGTTTTTT.

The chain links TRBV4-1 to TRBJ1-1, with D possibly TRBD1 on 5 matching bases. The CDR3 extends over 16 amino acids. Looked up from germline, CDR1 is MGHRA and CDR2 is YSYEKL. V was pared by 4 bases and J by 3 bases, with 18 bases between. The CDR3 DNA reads TGCGCCAGCAGCCGGGAGGGGCGGGGAAGGGACACTGAAGCTTTCTTT. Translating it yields CASSREGRGRDTEAFF.

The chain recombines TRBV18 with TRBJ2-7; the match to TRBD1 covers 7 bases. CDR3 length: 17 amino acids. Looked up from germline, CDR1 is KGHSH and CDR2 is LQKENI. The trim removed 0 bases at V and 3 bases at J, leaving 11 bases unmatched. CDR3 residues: CASSPPKSQDRHYEQYF. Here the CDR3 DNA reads TGTGCCAGCTCACCACCCAAATCCCAGGACAGGCACTACGAGCAGTACTTC.